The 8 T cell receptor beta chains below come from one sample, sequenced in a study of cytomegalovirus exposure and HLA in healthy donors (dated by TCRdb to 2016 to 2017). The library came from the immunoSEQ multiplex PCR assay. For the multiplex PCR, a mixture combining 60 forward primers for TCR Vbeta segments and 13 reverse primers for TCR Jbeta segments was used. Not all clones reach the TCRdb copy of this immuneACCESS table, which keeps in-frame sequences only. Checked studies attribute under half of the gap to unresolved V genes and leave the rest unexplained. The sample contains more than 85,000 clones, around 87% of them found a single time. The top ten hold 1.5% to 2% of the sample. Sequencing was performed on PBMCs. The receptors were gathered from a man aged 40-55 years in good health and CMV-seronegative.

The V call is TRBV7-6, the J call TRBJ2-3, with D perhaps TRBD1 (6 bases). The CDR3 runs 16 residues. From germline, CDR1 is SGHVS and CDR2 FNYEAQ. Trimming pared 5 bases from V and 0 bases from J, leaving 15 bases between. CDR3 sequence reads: CASSPPARGSTDTQYF. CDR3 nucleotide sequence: TGTGCCAGCAGCCCTCCAGCCAGGGGTAGCACAGATACGCAGTATTTT.

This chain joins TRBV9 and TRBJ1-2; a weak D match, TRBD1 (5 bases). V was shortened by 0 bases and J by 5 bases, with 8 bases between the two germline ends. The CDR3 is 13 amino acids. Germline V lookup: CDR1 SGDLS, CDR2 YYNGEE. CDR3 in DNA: TGTGCCAGCAGCGTAGAGGGGAAATATGGCTACACCTTC. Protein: CASSVEGKYGYTF.

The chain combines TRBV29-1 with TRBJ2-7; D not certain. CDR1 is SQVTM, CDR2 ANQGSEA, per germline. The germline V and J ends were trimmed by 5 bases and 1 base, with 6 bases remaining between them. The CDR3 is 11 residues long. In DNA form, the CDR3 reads TGCAGCGTTTACGGGTCCTACGAGCAGTACTTC. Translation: CSVYGSYEQYF.

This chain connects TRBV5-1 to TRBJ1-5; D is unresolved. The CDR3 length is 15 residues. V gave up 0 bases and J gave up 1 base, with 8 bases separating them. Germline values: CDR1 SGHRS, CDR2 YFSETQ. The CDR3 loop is CASSLVPGSNQPQHF. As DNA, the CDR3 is TGCGCCAGCAGCTTGGTTCCGGGGAGCAATCAGCCCCAGCATTTT. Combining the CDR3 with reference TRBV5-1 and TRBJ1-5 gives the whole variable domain KAGVTQTPRYLIKTRGQQVTLSCSPISGHRSVSWYQQTPGQGLQFLFEYFSETQRNKGNFPGRFSGRQFSNSRSEMNVSTLELGDSALYLCASSLVPGSNQPQHFGDGTRLSIL.

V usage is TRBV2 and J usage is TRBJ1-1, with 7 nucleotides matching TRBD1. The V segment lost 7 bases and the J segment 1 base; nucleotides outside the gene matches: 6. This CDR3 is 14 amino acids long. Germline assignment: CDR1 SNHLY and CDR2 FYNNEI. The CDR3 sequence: CASIYRGQNTEAFF. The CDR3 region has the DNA TGTGCCAGCATTTACAGGGGTCAGAACACTGAAGCTTTCTTT.

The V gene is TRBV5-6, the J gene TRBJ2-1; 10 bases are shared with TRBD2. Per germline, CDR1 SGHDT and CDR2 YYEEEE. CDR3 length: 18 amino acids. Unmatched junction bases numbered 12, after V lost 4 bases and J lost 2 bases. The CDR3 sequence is CASSPGERGGPTYNEQFF. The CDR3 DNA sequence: TGTGCCAGCAGCCCGGGGGAGCGGGGGGGGCCCACCTACAATGAGCAGTTCTTC. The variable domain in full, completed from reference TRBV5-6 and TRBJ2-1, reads DAGVTQSPTHLIKTRGQQVTLRCSPKSGHDTVSWYQQALGQGPQFIFQYYEEEERQRGNFPDRFSGHQFPNYSSELNVNALLLGDSALYLCASSPGERGGPTYNEQFFGPGTRLTVL.

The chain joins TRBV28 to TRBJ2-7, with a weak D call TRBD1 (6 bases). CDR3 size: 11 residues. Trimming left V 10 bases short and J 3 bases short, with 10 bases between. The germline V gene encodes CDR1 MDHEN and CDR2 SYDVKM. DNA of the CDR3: TGTGCCACAGGGGTGGACTACGAGCAGTACTTC. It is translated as CATGVDYEQYF.

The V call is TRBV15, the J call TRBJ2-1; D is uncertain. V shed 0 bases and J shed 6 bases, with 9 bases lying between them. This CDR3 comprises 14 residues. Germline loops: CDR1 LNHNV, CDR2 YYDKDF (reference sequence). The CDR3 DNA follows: TGTGCCACCAGCAGAGATTGGGCGCTCAATGAGCAGTTCTTC. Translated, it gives CATSRDWALNEQFF.